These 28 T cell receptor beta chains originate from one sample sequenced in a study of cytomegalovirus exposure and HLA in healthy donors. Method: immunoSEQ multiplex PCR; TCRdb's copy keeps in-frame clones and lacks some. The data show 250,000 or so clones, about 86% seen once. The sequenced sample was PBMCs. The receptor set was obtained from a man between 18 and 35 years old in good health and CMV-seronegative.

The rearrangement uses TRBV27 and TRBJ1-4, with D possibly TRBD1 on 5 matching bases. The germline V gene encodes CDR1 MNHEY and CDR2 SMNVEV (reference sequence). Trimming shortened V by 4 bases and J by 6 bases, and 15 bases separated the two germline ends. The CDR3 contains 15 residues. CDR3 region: CASSSNSGGDEKLFF. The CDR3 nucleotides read TGTGCCAGCAGTTCCAACTCGGGGGGAGATGAAAAACTGTTTTTT.

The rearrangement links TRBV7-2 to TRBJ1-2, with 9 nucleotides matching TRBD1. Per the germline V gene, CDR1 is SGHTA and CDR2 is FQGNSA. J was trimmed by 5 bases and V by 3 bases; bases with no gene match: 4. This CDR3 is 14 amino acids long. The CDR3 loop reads CASSLTGGEYGYTF. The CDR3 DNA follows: TGTGCCAGCAGCTTGACAGGGGGGGAATATGGCTACACCTTC.

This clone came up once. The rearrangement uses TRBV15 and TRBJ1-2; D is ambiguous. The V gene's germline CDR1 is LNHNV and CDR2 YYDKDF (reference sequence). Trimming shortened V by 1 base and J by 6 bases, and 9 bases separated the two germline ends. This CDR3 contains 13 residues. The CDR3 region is CATSRGRGDGYTF. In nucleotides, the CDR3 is TGTGCCACCAGCAGAGGGCGCGGAGATGGCTACACCTTC.

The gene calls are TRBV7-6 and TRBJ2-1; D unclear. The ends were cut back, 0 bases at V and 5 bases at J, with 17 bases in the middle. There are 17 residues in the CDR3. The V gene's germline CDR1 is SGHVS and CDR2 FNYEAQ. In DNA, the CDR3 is TGTGCCAGCAGCTTAGCAGAATCGGGTGGTGTTCACAATGAGCAGTTCTTC. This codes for CASSLAESGGVHNEQFF.

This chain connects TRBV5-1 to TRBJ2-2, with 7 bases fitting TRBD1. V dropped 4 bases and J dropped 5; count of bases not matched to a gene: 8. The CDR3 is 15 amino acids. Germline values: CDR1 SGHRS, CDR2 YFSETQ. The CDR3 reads CASSPRSGGTGELFF. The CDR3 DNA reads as TGCGCCAGCAGCCCTAGGTCAGGGGGAACCGGGGAGCTGTTTTTT.

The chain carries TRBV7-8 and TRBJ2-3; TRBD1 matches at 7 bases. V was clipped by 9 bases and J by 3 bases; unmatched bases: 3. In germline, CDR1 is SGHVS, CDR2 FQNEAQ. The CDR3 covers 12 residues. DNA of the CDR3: TGTGCCAGTCGACAGGGAACAGATACGCAGTATTTT. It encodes CASRQGTDTQYF.

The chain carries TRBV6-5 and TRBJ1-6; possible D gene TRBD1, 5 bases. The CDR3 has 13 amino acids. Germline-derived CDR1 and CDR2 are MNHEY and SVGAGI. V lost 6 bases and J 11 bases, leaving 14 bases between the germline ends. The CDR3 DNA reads TGTGCCAGCAGCTTAACTACAGGACCACCCCTCCACTTT. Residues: CASSLTTGPPLHF.

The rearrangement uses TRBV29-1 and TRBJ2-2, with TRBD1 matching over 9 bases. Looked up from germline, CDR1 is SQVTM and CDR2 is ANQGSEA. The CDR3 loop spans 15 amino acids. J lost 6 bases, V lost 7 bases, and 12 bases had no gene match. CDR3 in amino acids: CSAEQTGGKAGELFF. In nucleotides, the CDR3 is TGCAGCGCCGAACAGACAGGGGGTAAAGCCGGGGAGCTGTTTTTT.

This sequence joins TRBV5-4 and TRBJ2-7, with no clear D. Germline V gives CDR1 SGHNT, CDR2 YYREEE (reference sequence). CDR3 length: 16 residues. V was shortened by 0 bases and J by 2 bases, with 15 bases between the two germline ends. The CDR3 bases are TGTGCCAGCAGCTTGGTTCCGGGTCAGCAAACCTACGAGCAGTACTTC. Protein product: CASSLVPGQQTYEQYF.

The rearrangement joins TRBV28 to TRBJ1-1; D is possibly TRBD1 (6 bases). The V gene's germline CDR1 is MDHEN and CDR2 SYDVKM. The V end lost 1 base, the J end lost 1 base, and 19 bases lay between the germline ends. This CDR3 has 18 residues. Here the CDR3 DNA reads TGTGCCAGCAGTTTATTTATCCGGGACACACGACCGAACACTGAAGCTTTCTTT. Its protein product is CASSLFIRDTRPNTEAFF.

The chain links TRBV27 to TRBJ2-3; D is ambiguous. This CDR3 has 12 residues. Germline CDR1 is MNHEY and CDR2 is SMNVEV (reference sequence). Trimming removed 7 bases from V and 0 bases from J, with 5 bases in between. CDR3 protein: CASKHSTDTQYF. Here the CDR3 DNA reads TGTGCCAGCAAACACAGCACAGATACGCAGTATTTT.

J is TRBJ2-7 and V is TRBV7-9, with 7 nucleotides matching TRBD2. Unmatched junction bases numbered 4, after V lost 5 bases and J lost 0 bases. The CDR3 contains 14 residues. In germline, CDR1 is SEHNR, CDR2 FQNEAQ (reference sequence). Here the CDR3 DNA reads TGTGCCAGCAGCGGACCGGGGGGCTCCTACGAGCAGTACTTC. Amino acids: CASSGPGGSYEQYF.

CDR3 sequence (DNA): TGTGCCAGCACCCAGCGGGGACCCGGCGAGCAGTACTTC. Translation gives CASTQRGPGEQYF. This chain links TRBV11-3 with TRBJ2-7; TRBD2 aligns across 7 bases. V lost 7 bases to trimming and J lost 6 bases; unmatched junction nucleotides: 9. Germline V gene sequence: CDR1 SGHNT, CDR2 YENEEA. This CDR3 comprises 13 residues.

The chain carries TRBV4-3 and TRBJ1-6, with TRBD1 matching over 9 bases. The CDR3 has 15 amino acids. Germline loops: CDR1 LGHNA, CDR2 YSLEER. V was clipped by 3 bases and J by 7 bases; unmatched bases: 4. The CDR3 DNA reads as TGCGCCAGCAGCCAGACGGACAGGGGAAATTCACCCCTCCACTTT. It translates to CASSQTDRGNSPLHF.

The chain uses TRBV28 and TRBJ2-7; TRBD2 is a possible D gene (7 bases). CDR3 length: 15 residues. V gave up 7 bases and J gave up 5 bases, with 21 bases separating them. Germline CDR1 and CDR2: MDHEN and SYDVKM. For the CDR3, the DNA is TGTGCCAGCATCCCAGGGGTTCGGCTAGCGGACGAGCAGTACTTC. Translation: CASIPGVRLADEQYF. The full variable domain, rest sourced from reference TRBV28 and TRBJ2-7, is DVKVTQSSRYLVKRTGEKVFLECVQDMDHENMFWYRQDPGLGLRLIYFSYDVKMKEKGDIPEGYSVSREKKERFSLILESASTNQTSMYLCASIPGVRLADEQYFGPGTRLTVT.

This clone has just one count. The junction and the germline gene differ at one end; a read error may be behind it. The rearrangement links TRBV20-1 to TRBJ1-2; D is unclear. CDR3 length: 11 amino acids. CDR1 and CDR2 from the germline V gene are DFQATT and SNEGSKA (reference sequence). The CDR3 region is CSAPFGVGGSF. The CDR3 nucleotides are TGCAGTGCCCCTTTTGGCGTGGGAGGGAGCTTC.

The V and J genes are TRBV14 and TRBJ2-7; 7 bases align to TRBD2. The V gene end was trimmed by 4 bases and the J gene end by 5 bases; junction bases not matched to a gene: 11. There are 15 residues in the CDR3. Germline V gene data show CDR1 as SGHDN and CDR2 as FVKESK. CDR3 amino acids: CASSPLGEGPHEQYF. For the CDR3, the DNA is TGTGCCAGCAGCCCCTTAGGGGAGGGCCCCCACGAGCAGTACTTC.

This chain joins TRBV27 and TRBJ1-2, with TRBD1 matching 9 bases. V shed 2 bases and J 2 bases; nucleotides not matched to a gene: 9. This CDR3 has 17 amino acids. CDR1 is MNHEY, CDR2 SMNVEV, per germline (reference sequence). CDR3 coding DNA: TGTGCCAGCAGTTTACGGGACAGGGAGCGCTCGAACTATGGCTACACCTTC. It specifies CASSLRDRERSNYGYTF.

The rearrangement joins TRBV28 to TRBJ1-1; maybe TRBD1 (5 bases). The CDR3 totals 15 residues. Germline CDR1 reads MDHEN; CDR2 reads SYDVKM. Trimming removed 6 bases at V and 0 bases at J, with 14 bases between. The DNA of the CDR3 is TGTGCCAGCAGCGTGCCAGGGCCAATGAACACTGAAGCTTTCTTT. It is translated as CASSVPGPMNTEAFF.

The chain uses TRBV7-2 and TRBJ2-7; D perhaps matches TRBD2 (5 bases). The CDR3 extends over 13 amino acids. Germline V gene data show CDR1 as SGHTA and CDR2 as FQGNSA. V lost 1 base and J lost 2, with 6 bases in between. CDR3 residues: CASSLDGTYEQYF. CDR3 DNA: TGTGCCAGCAGCTTAGACGGGACCTACGAGCAGTACTTC.

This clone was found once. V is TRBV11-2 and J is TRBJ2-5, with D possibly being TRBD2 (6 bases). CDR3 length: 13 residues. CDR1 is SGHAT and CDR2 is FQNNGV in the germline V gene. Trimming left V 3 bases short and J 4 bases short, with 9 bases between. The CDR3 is CASSFSEGETQYF. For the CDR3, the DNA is TGTGCCAGCAGCTTTTCGGAGGGAGAGACCCAGTACTTC.

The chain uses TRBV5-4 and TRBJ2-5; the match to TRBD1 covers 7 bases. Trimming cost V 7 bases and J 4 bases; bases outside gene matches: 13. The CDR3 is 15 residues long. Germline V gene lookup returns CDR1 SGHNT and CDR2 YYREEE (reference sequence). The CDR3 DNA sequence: TGTGCCAGCCAGGGGGTCCTGGACAGGTTAGAGACCCAGTACTTC. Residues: CASQGVLDRLETQYF.

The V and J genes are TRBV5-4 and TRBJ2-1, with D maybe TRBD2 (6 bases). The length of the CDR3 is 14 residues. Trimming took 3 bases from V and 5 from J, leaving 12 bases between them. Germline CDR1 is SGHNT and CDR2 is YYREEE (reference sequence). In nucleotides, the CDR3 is TGTGCCAGCAGCTCTCCCGGGGGTGACAATGAGCAGTTCTTC. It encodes CASSSPGGDNEQFF. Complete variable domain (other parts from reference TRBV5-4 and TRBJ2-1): ETGVTQSPTHLIKTRGQQVTLRCSSQSGHNTVSWYQQALGQGPQFIFQYYREEENGRGNFPPRFSGLQFPNYSSELNVNALELDDSALYLCASSSPGGDNEQFFGPGTRLTVL.

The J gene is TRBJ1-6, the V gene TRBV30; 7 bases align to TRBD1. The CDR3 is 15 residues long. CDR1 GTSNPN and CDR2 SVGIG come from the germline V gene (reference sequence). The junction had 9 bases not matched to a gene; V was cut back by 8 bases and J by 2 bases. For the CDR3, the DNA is TGTGCCAGAACTTCCGGGACAGCCTATAATTCACCCCTCCACTTT. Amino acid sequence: CARTSGTAYNSPLHF.

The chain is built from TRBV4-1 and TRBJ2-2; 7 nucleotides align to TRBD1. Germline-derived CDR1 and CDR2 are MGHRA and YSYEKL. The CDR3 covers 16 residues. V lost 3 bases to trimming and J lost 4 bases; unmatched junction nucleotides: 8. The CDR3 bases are TGCGCCAGCAGCCATATATTGACAGGGAGCACCGGGGAGCTGTTTTTT. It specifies CASSHILTGSTGELFF.

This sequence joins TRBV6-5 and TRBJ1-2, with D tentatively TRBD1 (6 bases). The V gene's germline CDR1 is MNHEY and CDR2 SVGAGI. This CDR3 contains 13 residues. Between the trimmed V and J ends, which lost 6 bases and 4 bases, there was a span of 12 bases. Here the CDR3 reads CASRPQGPYGYTF. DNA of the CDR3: TGTGCCAGCAGACCGCAGGGGCCCTATGGCTACACCTTC.

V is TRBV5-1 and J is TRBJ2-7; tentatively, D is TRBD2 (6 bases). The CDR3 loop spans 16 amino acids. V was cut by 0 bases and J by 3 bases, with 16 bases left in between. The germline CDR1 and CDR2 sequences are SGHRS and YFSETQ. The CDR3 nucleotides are TGCGCCAGCAGCTTGGGTGGGGCGGGAACCCTCTACGAGCAGTACTTC. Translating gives CASSLGGAGTLYEQYF.

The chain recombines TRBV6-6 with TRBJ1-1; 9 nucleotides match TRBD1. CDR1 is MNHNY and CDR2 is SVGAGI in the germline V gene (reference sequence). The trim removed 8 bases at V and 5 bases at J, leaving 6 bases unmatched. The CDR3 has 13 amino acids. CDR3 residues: CASGLQGATEAFF. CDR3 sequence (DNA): TGTGCCAGCGGACTACAGGGGGCAACTGAAGCTTTCTTT.